This T cell receptor (beta chain) was obtained from a study of CD8 T cells in Susac syndrome. Germline V gene data show CDR1 as MNHEY and CDR2 as SMNVEV (reference sequence). With 5 bases removed from V and 1 base from J, the gap between germline ends came to 11 bases. This CDR3 contains 14 residues. Random-hexamer reverse transcription was applied to about 0.5 to 1 ug RNA. TCRdb fed the immunoSEQ multiplex PCR reads into MiXCR, producing one record per CDR3 protein. The sample has a few hundred thousand distinct CDR3 sequences, about 96% seen once; the top ten hold roughly 0.09%. The sequencing input was CD4+ T cells from PBMCs. This receptor was taken from a human donor with multiple sclerosis. This sequence joins TRBV27 and TRBJ1-1; TRBD1 is a possible D gene (6 bases). CDR3 protein: CASSRYRENTEAFF. CDR3 DNA: TGTGCCAGCAGTCGCTACAGGGAGAACACTGAAGCTTTCTTT.